The 13 T cell receptor beta chains listed next were all sequenced from one sample in a study of technical replicates of blood from a handful of donors. The assay was immunoSEQ multiplex PCR, and TCRdb's table has in-frame clones only and misses some. The sample lists 85,000 to 100,000 clones; about 95% were seen once. The sequenced material came from T cells isolated from PBMCs. These receptors were collected from a human donor in good health.

This clone was observed a single time. The chain combines TRBV9 with TRBJ2-7; a weak D match, TRBD1 (7 bases). This CDR3 contains 15 residues. V was shortened by 6 bases and J by 3 bases, with 19 bases between the two germline ends. Germline CDR1 reads SGDLS; CDR2 reads YYNGEE. The DNA for the CDR3 is TGTGCCAGCACCCAGGGGGGTGGGGGTTACTACGAGCAGTACTTC. Translating gives CASTQGGGGYYEQYF.

This chain joins TRBV7-6 and TRBJ2-2; a possible D gene is TRBD1 (5 bases). The CDR3 contains 12 residues. Germline V gives CDR1 SGHVS, CDR2 FNYEAQ. Trimming cost V 5 bases and J 7 bases, with 8 bases left between them. This CDR3 reads CASSQGIGELFF. The CDR3 region has the DNA TGTGCCAGCAGCCAGGGTATCGGGGAGCTGTTTTTT.

The chain recombines TRBV2 with TRBJ1-1; the match to TRBD1 covers 7 bases. This CDR3 has 15 residues. Germline values: CDR1 SNHLY, CDR2 FYNNEI. V dropped 2 bases and J dropped 4; count of bases not matched to a gene: 7. Here the CDR3 DNA reads TGTGCCAGCAGTGAATTTACAGGGGTGGGCACTGAAGCTTTCTTT. Its protein is CASSEFTGVGTEAFF. Supplemented by reference TRBV2 and TRBJ1-1, the full variable domain reads EPEVTQTPSHQVTQMGQEVILRCVPISNHLYFYWYRQILGQKVEFLVSFYNNEISEKSEIFDDQFSVERPDGSNFTLKIRSTKLEDSAMYFCASSEFTGVGTEAFFGQGTRLTVV.

V and J are TRBV27 and TRBJ2-2; 8 positions agree with TRBD2. The germline gives CDR1 MNHEY, CDR2 SMNVEV (reference sequence). The length of the CDR3 is 15 residues. V lost 6 bases, J lost 4 bases, and 7 bases stayed unmatched. The CDR3 reads CASRSSGNPTGELFF. CDR3 bases: TGTGCCAGCAGAAGTAGCGGGAATCCCACCGGGGAGCTGTTTTTT.

This chain connects TRBV2 to TRBJ2-1, with D possibly being TRBD2 (6 bases). Trimming removed 6 bases from V and 12 bases from J, with 15 bases in between. The germline CDR1 and CDR2 sequences are SNHLY and FYNNEI. The CDR3 covers 12 residues. The CDR3 sequence is CASRGLEAGQFF. CDR3 sequence (DNA): TGTGCCAGCAGGGGACTGGAGGCCGGGCAGTTCTTC. The full variable domain, in which reference TRBV2 and TRBJ2-1 provide the parts outside the CDR3, is EPEVTQTPSHQVTQMGQEVILRCVPISNHLYFYWYRQILGQKVEFLVSFYNNEISEKSEIFDDQFSVERPDGSNFTLKIRSTKLEDSAMYFCASRGLEAGQFFGPGTRLTVL.

This chain uses TRBV30 with TRBJ2-3; 8 bases agree with TRBD2. With 2 bases clipped from V and 3 bases from J, the junction kept 4 bases outside the gene matches. Looked up from germline, CDR1 is GTSNPN and CDR2 is SVGIG (reference sequence). This CDR3 is 14 amino acids long. The CDR3 loop reads CAWSPGGATDTQYF. As DNA, the CDR3 is TGTGCCTGGAGTCCCGGGGGGGCAACAGATACGCAGTATTTT.

On this clone itself: Relative to the germline gene, one junction end is altered; a read error may explain this. The chain couples TRBV11-2 to TRBJ1-2; 7 nucleotides line up with TRBD1. The CDR3 consists of 19 residues. CDR1 is SGHAT and CDR2 is FQNNGV in the germline V gene. CDR3 loop: CASSLSTYIGRDRLYGCTF. In DNA form, the CDR3 reads TGTGCCAGCAGCTTATCGACTTATATCGGCCGGGACAGACTCTATGGCTGCACCTTC.

This rearrangement joins TRBV10-3 to TRBJ2-1, with 9 bases that match TRBD1. In germline, CDR1 is ENHRY, CDR2 SYGVKD. The J segment lost 8 bases and the V segment lost 6 bases, leaving 8 bases of the junction unmatched. The CDR3 length is 14 residues. CDR3 sequence (DNA): TGTGCCATCAGCATAAGGGACAGGGCGGATGAGCAGTTCTTC. Its protein product is CAISIRDRADEQFF.

The chain employs TRBV11-3 and TRBJ1-1; 7 bases agree with TRBD1. J lost 4 bases, V lost 1 base, and 3 bases had no gene match. Germline V lookup: CDR1 SGHNT, CDR2 YENEEA. The CDR3 length is 14 residues. CDR3 coding DNA: TGTGCCAGCAGCTTAGGTAGGACAGGCACTGAAGCTTTCTTT. Its translation is CASSLGRTGTEAFF.

The chain joins TRBV7-9 to TRBJ2-1; a weak D match, TRBD2 (7 bases). Germline-derived CDR1 and CDR2 are SEHNR and FQNEAQ (reference sequence). The V end was cut by 2 bases, the J end by 16 bases, with 27 bases between. This CDR3 is built from 16 residues. CDR3 sequence reads: CASSLPRGGSGRGTFF. CDR3 in DNA: TGTGCCAGCAGCTTACCACGAGGGGGTAGCGGGCGTGGGACTTTCTTC.

The chain links TRBV7-2 to TRBJ2-6, with TRBD2 as a possible D gene (5 bases). Trimming removed 2 bases from V and 0 bases from J, with 11 bases in between. Germline V CDR1 and CDR2: SGHTA, FQGNSA. The CDR3 runs 17 residues. CDR3 residues: CASSLWTLPSGANVLTF. In DNA form, the CDR3 reads TGTGCCAGCAGCTTATGGACTCTCCCCTCTGGGGCCAACGTCCTGACTTTC.

This chain links TRBV25-1 with TRBJ2-7, with 9 bases lining up with TRBD2. The CDR3 has 16 amino acids. CDR1 MGHDK and CDR2 SYGVNS come from the germline V gene. Trimming removed 2 bases from V and 2 bases from J; junction bases left unmatched: 7. CDR3 region: CASSELGSGSTYEQYF. The CDR3 region has the DNA TGTGCCAGCAGTGAACTAGGTAGCGGGAGTACCTACGAGCAGTACTTC.

For the CDR3, the DNA is TGTGCCAGCGCAGGGGTCGATGGAAACACCATATATTTT. Protein sequence: CASAGVDGNTIYF. V is TRBV6-1 and J is TRBJ1-3; D possibly corresponds to TRBD1 (6 bases). V was pared by 8 bases and J by 3 bases, with 11 bases between. The CDR3 totals 13 residues. Germline assignment: CDR1 MNHNS and CDR2 SASEGT.